Below are 27 T cell receptor beta chains sequenced from a single sample in a study of tumor-infiltrating lymphocytes in localized non-small cell lung cancer. Clones were read by immunoSEQ multiplex PCR, and TCRdb kept only the in-frame ones, dropping some. The sample has around 2,700 clones; over 65% are singletons. Sample: uninvolved lung tissue not adjacent to the tumor. Receptor source: a human donor with non-small cell lung cancer.

This clone was seen a few times. This chain joins TRBV30 and TRBJ2-3, with a possible D match to TRBD1 (5 bases). Germline V gene sequence: CDR1 GTSNPN, CDR2 SVGIG (reference sequence). Trimming pared 3 bases from V and 1 base from J, leaving 17 bases between. The CDR3 totals 16 residues. The CDR3 reads CAWRPLLGRGTDTQYF. The CDR3 DNA reads TGTGCCTGGAGACCCCTTCTGGGCAGGGGCACAGATACGCAGTATTTT. Drawing the rest from reference TRBV30 and TRBJ2-3, the complete variable domain is SQTIHQWPATLVQPVGSPLSLECTVEGTSNPNLYWYRQAAGRGLQLLFYSVGIGQISSEVPQNLSASRPQDRQFILSSKKLLLSDSGFYLCAWRPLLGRGTDTQYFGPGTRLTVL.

The CDR3, as DNA: TGCAGCGTTGAAGTCATCGGTACTTCTAATGAAAAACTGTTTTTT. Its translation is CSVEVIGTSNEKLFF. The rearrangement links TRBV29-1 to TRBJ1-4, with D unresolved. Trimming took off 1 base at V and 3 bases at J, with 12 bases between the two ends. This CDR3 has 15 amino acids. Germline CDR1 and CDR2: SQVTM and ANQGSEA.

There are a few counts of this clone. The chain recombines TRBV15 with TRBJ2-5, with TRBD2 identical over 13 bases. Per germline, CDR1 LNHNV and CDR2 YYDKDF (reference sequence). This CDR3 has 19 amino acids. J gave up 4 bases and V 0 bases, and 11 bases lay outside the gene matches. The CDR3 DNA reads as TGTGCCACCAGCAGAGACTATGGACTAGCGGGAGTTAGTGGAGAGACCCAGTACTTC. Translating it yields CATSRDYGLAGVSGETQYF.

The V gene is TRBV6-1, the J gene TRBJ1-6; D is unresolved. The CDR3 runs 13 residues. Germline lookup yields CDR1 MNHNS and CDR2 SASEGT. Trimming left V 6 bases short and J 6 bases short, with 9 bases between. The CDR3 DNA reads as TGTGCCAGCAGGGAGGAACGTAATTCACCCCTCCACTTT. Translated, it gives CASREERNSPLHF.

The chain has TRBV7-9 and TRBJ2-5; D uncertain. The CDR3 spans 14 residues. The germline V and J ends were trimmed by 1 base and 1 base, with 7 bases remaining between them. Germline V CDR1 and CDR2: SEHNR, FQNEAQ (reference sequence). The CDR3 bases are TGTGCCAGCAGCTTAGGAAACGCCCAAGAGACCCAGTACTTC. As protein: CASSLGNAQETQYF.

This chain links TRBV5-1 with TRBJ1-1; TRBD1 might be the D (5 bases). The CDR3 is 13 residues long. The V gene lost 2 bases and the J gene lost 5 bases, with 10 bases spanning the gap. Germline assignment: CDR1 SGHRS and CDR2 YFSETQ. The CDR3 here is CASSLGARTEAFF. CDR3 DNA: TGCGCCAGCAGCTTAGGGGCCCGGACTGAAGCTTTCTTT.

V gene TRBV6-6 combines with J gene TRBJ1-4, with 10 positions matching TRBD1. CDR3 length: 14 residues. Germline CDR1 and CDR2: MNHNY and SVGAGI (reference sequence). J lost 9 bases, V lost 0 bases, and 1 base had no gene match. Here the CDR3 DNA reads TGTGCCAGCAGTTACTCTGACAGGGGGCAAAAACTGTTTTTT. Its protein product is CASSYSDRGQKLFF.

This chain links TRBV7-2 with TRBJ1-1, with no clear D. The CDR3 loop spans 14 amino acids. Trimming removed 2 bases from V and 6 bases from J, with 13 bases in between. Germline V gene data show CDR1 as SGHTA and CDR2 as FQGNSA. The CDR3, as DNA: TGTGCCAGCAGCTTATATTCCCCTACTTCTGAAGCTTTCTTT. Translating it yields CASSLYSPTSEAFF. The whole variable domain, remainder taken from reference TRBV7-2 and TRBJ1-1, is GAGVSQSPSNKVTEKGKDVELRCDPISGHTALYWYRQSLGQGLEFLIYFQGNSAPDKSGLPSDRFSAERTGGSVSTLTIQRTQQEDSAVYLCASSLYSPTSEAFFGQGTRLTVV.

The gene calls are TRBV18 and TRBJ1-5; D remains unclear. CDR1 and CDR2 (germline): KGHSH, LQKENI. The CDR3 extends over 13 amino acids. Between the trimmed V and J ends, which lost 1 base and 8 bases, there was a span of 9 bases. CDR3 nucleotides: TGTGCCAGCTCACCACGACTTCGGGAGCCCCAGCATTTT. Translation gives CASSPRLREPQHF. The full variable domain, rest sourced from reference TRBV18 and TRBJ1-5, is NAGVMQNPRHLVRRRGQEARLRCSPMKGHSHVYWYRQLPEEGLKFMVYLQKENIIDESGMPKERFSAEFPKEGPSILRIQQVVRGDSAAYFCASSPRLREPQHFGDGTRLSIL.

The gene calls are TRBV2 and TRBJ2-5, with TRBD1 as a possible D gene (5 bases). V was cut by 4 bases and J by 0 bases, with 15 bases left in between. The V gene's germline CDR1 is SNHLY and CDR2 FYNNEI. The CDR3 runs to 16 residues. This CDR3 reads CASSGTGHIHQETQYF. The CDR3 nucleotides read TGTGCCAGCAGTGGAACAGGCCACATACACCAAGAGACCCAGTACTTC.

V usage is TRBV7-2 and J usage is TRBJ2-1, with 7 bases that match TRBD1. Germline V gives CDR1 SGHTA, CDR2 FQGNSA. Unmatched junction bases numbered 8, after V lost 5 bases and J lost 7 bases. CDR3 size: 14 residues. The chain's CDR3 is CASSTTGWRNEQFF. CDR3 DNA sequence: TGTGCCAGCAGCACGACAGGGTGGAGAAATGAGCAGTTCTTC. The full variable domain, in which reference TRBV7-2 and TRBJ2-1 provide the parts outside the CDR3, is GAGVSQSPSNKVTEKGKDVELRCDPISGHTALYWYRQSLGQGLEFLIYFQGNSAPDKSGLPSDRFSAERTGGSVSTLTIQRTQQEDSAVYLCASSTTGWRNEQFFGPGTRLTVL.

Worth noting for this clone: The junction and the germline gene differ at one end; a read error may be behind it. The chain has TRBV6-5 and TRBJ2-1; either TRBD1 or TRBD2 may supply D (7 bases each). This CDR3 is 12 amino acids long. Germline lookup yields CDR1 MNHEY and CDR2 SVGAGI. The DNA of the CDR3 is TGTGCCAGCAGAGGGGGGGGACAGATTAGTCTCTTC. Amino acid sequence: CASRGGGQISLF.

V is TRBV7-9 and J is TRBJ2-3; D call uncertain. Trimming pared 0 bases from V and 6 bases from J, leaving 4 bases between. Germline CDR1 SEHNR, CDR2 FQNEAQ (reference sequence). The length of the CDR3 is 12 residues. The CDR3 DNA sequence: TGTGCCAGCAGCTTAGCGCCGGATACGCAGTATTTT. Translation: CASSLAPDTQYF.

A few counts support this clone. J is TRBJ2-1 and V is TRBV25-1, with D perhaps TRBD1 (5 bases). CDR3 size: 16 residues. CDR1 is MGHDK and CDR2 is SYGVNS in the germline V gene. V was shortened by 2 bases and J by 7 bases, with 18 bases between the two germline ends. CDR3 amino acids: CASSEPQGTHGNEQFF. The CDR3 region has the DNA TGTGCCAGCAGTGAACCTCAGGGTACACACGGGAATGAGCAGTTCTTC.

This chain links TRBV15 with TRBJ1-5; D possibly corresponds to TRBD1 (5 bases). The CDR3 extends over 15 amino acids. The germline V gene has CDR1 LNHNV and CDR2 YYDKDF (reference sequence). The ends were cut back, 0 bases at V and 11 bases at J, with 17 bases in the middle. The CDR3 protein is CATSRDQTVSGAQHF. The CDR3 DNA sequence: TGTGCCACCAGCAGAGATCAGACAGTTAGCGGGGCCCAGCATTTT.

The rearrangement links TRBV15 to TRBJ2-6, with D unclear. The V gene lost 1 base and the J gene lost 1 base, with 5 bases spanning the gap. Germline CDR1 LNHNV, CDR2 YYDKDF (reference sequence). This CDR3 spans 15 amino acids. The CDR3 region is CATSRGGSGANVLTF. The CDR3 region has the DNA TGTGCCACCAGCAGAGGGGGTTCTGGGGCCAACGTCCTGACTTTC.

The chain joins TRBV7-3 to TRBJ2-2; D possibly corresponds to TRBD1 (6 bases). Germline CDR1 is SGHTA and CDR2 is FQGTGA. CDR3 size: 13 residues. The V gene lost 10 bases and the J gene lost 2 bases, with 11 bases spanning the gap. DNA for the CDR3: TGTGCCACCGGACAGATAAACACCGGGGAGCTGTTTTTT. It translates to CATGQINTGELFF.

In this sample, this clone turned up once. The chain has TRBV4-2 and TRBJ2-2, with 12 bases lining up with TRBD2. The germline gives CDR1 LGHNA, CDR2 YNFKEQ. This CDR3 spans 16 amino acids. The ends lost 4 bases at V and 7 bases at J; junction bases unmatched: 7. In nucleotides, the CDR3 is TGTGCCAGCAGCCCCCTAGCGGGAGGGGGAGGCGGGGAGCTGTTTTTT. This gives the protein CASSPLAGGGGGELFF.

This chain connects TRBV10-2 to TRBJ1-1; 7 positions match TRBD1. CDR1 and CDR2 from the germline V gene are WSHSY and SAAADI. Trimming at V came to 8 bases and at J to 1 base, leaving 10 bases not matched to a gene. The CDR3 runs 15 residues. This CDR3 reads CASREGAAPNTEAFF. The CDR3 region has the DNA TGCGCCAGCCGGGAGGGGGCGGCTCCGAACACTGAAGCTTTCTTT.

The V call is TRBV25-1, the J call TRBJ2-2; possibly TRBD2 for D (6 bases). V gave up 1 base and J gave up 5 bases, with 8 bases separating them. CDR1 MGHDK and CDR2 SYGVNS come from the germline V gene. CDR3 length: 14 amino acids. Here the CDR3 DNA reads TGTGCCAGCAGTGAATCGGGAGAAACCGGGGAGCTGTTTTTT. This translates into CASSESGETGELFF. Filled out from reference TRBV25-1 and TRBJ2-2, the complete variable domain reads EADIYQTPRYLVIGTGKKITLECSQTMGHDKMYWYQQDPGMELHLIHYSYGVNSTEKGDLSSESTVSRIRTEHFPLTLESARPSHTSQYLCASSESGETGELFFGEGSRLTVL.

The chain employs TRBV5-6 and TRBJ2-1; TRBD1 aligns across 7 bases. V lost 0 bases to trimming and J lost 4 bases; unmatched junction nucleotides: 7. Germline V gene sequence: CDR1 SGHDT, CDR2 YYEEEE. This CDR3 comprises 16 residues. CDR3 in amino acids: CASSLAAGGKYNEQFF. CDR3 bases: TGTGCCAGCAGCTTGGCAGCAGGGGGAAAGTACAATGAGCAGTTCTTC.

The chain carries TRBV5-1 and TRBJ1-2; the match to TRBD1 covers 7 bases. The J segment lost 0 bases and the V segment lost 3 bases, leaving 2 bases of the junction unmatched. Germline-derived CDR1 and CDR2 are SGHRS and YFSETQ. The length of the CDR3 is 14 residues. The CDR3 sequence is CASSSTGTNYGYTF. CDR3 bases: TGCGCCAGCAGCTCGACAGGGACTAACTATGGCTACACCTTC.

This clone showed up just a few times. The V and J genes are TRBV6-5 and TRBJ1-1; possibly TRBD1 for D (6 bases). The V end was cut by 7 bases, the J end by 1 base, with 10 bases between. In germline, CDR1 is MNHEY, CDR2 SVGAGI. This CDR3 comprises 13 residues. Written as DNA, the CDR3 is TGTGCCAGCACGGGCAGGGGGAACACTGAAGCTTTCTTT. It is translated as CASTGRGNTEAFF.

This chain links TRBV7-2 with TRBJ1-2, with D tentatively TRBD1 (6 bases). The CDR3 extends over 12 amino acids. V was shortened by 4 bases and J by 4 bases, with 7 bases between the two germline ends. The germline gives CDR1 SGHTA, CDR2 FQGNSA. The CDR3 sequence is CASSSTGYGYTF. The DNA of the CDR3 is TGTGCCAGCAGCTCGACAGGCTATGGCTACACCTTC.

This clone is large by share. The chain couples TRBV19 to TRBJ2-1, with 10 bases identical to TRBD2. V dropped 1 base and J dropped 2; count of bases not matched to a gene: 8. The CDR3 covers 18 residues. Germline V gives CDR1 LNHDA, CDR2 SQIVND (reference sequence). In nucleotides, the CDR3 is TGTGCCAGTAGTATAGGTCCCTCTAGCGGGAGCCCCTACAATGAGCAGTTCTTC. Translated, it gives CASSIGPSSGSPYNEQFF. The full variable domain, with the rest looked up from reference TRBV19 and TRBJ2-1, is DGGITQSPKYLFRKEGQNVTLSCEQNLNHDAMYWYRQDPGQGLRLIYYSQIVNDFQKGDIAEGYSVSREKKESFPLTVTSAQKNPTAFYLCASSIGPSSGSPYNEQFFGPGTRLTVL.

The sample holds a few counts of this clone. The rearrangement uses TRBV19 and TRBJ1-4; D uncertain. CDR1 is LNHDA and CDR2 is SQIVND in the germline V gene (reference sequence). The CDR3 is made up of 14 amino acids. The V end lost 7 bases, the J end lost 8 bases, and 17 bases lay between the germline ends. The CDR3 region is CASTLRVLDEKLFF. CDR3 nucleotide sequence: TGTGCCAGTACCCTAAGAGTCTTAGACGAAAAACTGTTTTTT.

J is TRBJ2-7 and V is TRBV4-3; a weak D match, TRBD2 (6 bases). CDR1 is LGHNA and CDR2 is YSLEER in the germline V gene. V was cut by 4 bases and J by 7 bases, with 20 bases left in between. This CDR3 contains 15 residues. The CDR3, as DNA: TGCGCCAGCAGCCCCACGCAGGGCCTCGGGGGAGAGCAGTACTTC. Encoded protein: CASSPTQGLGGEQYF.